This T cell receptor beta chain came from a study of Ad26.COV2.S vaccination and SARS-CoV-2 variants. Overall study: In the study, Ad26.COV2.S was injected intramuscularly once, or twice 56 days apart.

As for treatment: approximately 18 received Ad26.COV2.S at low or high dose, single or two shots; about five received placebo; per-sample allocation not given. On day 63 after the first injection, vaccine and placebo recipients gave samples. Wuhan-strain SARS-CoV-2 spike was expressed by the Ad26 vector that made up the vaccine. Data came from immunoSEQ multiplex PCR; TCRdb stores just in-frame clones and leaves some out. Among fewer than 500,000 clones listed, approximately 92% were seen once. Trimming removed 0 bases from V and 8 bases from J, with 7 bases in between. The CDR3 covers 13 residues. CDR1 and CDR2 from the germline V gene are LGHNA and YSLEER. The study's findings and limits: Vaccinees and placebo recipients showed similar non-spike TCR breadth.

Worth noting for this clone: Antigen specificity is unknown.

Specimen: peripheral blood, collected in a trial of Ad26.COV2.S vaccine versus placebo. The V call is TRBV4-3, the J call TRBJ1-4; the D is unclear. The sequence was obtained from a person aged 18-65 years who received the Ad26.COV2.S COVID-19 vaccine or a placebo. CDR3 in amino acids: CASSQEFGEKLFF. In DNA, the CDR3 is TGCGCCAGCAGCCAAGAATTCGGCGAAAAACTGTTTTTT.